This T cell receptor (beta chain) originates from a study of T-cell memory formation after mild COVID-19. Across the study: TCR clusters were mostly confined to one donor each.

Germline-derived CDR1 and CDR2 are MNHEY and SVGAGI. This CDR3 has 14 amino acids. Trimming took 6 bases from V and 4 from J, leaving 14 bases between them. Researchers used 5'RACE with constant-segment primers to make TCR alpha and TCR beta cDNA libraries that carry sample barcodes and UMIs. TCRdb analysed the 5' RACE reads with MiXCR anew, one entry per CDR3 protein. Altogether 450,000 or so distinct CDR3 sequences are present, more than 20% being singletons, with the ten largest covering around 12%. General study points: Contracting clones from day 15 to 85 showed balanced CD4/CD8; later expanders favored CD4+. The main location of contracting CD4+ clones was CM and EM, and that of contracting CD8+ clones was EMRA.

Points on this clonotype: No antigen is known for it.

The TCR sequence derives from an adult woman who had mild COVID-19 (a few samples of this study predate the infection). Cell type and time point are not known. The sequencing sample was made of PBMCs or a T cell subset sorted from them (not recorded which). This sequence joins TRBV6-5 and TRBJ2-3; either TRBD1 or TRBD2 may supply D (5 bases each). The CDR3 is CASSPFLGADTQYF. DNA for the CDR3: TGTGCCAGCAGCCCATTCCTGGGGGCAGATACGCAGTATTTT.